The TCR beta chain described here comes from a study of cytomegalovirus exposure and HLA in healthy donors listed by TCRdb under 2017. With respect to the entire study: In an earlier analysis of roughly 590 of the donors, approximately 300 Gb of sequence data and 90 million to 120 million unique TCR beta sequences from about 190 million T cells were reported. An earlier analysis of roughly 600 of the donors used high-throughput TCR beta sequencing to judge whether each TCR beta V gene segment behaved as functional or pseudogenic. High-throughput TCR immunosequencing, statistical association of individual TCRs with disease status, and machine learning were combined to predict cytomegalovirus infection status. Among the roughly 430 genotyped donors, around 79% belonged to the genetic ancestry cluster associated with self-reported Caucasian donors. A separate validation cohort of about 110 different subjects was used in addition to the roughly 700-subject first cohort. Class I and class II HLA loci were covered by the typing at four-digit resolution. An early release that covered some 630 HLA-typed donors contained 250 to 350 gigabases of sequencing data and 70 million to 100 million unique TCR sequences. Rather than drawing on any new phenotypic data, the later analysis identified candidate immune exposures from TCR beta sequences and the way those sequences occurred across donors. Donor age, sex, ethnicity and CMV serostatus were compiled alongside the repertoire data. A later genetic analysis used genome-wide SNP genotypes for about 60% of the roughly 700 donors, treating that subset as a discovery cohort. Because of strong linkage in the cohort, roughly five DR-DQ haplotypes were treated as single units for association and clustering. To study patterns of TCR occurrence, a later analysis re-analyzed previously published TCR beta repertoires from 500 to 850 donors and added high-resolution HLA genotyping. Using immunosequencing, the study profiled T cell repertoires from about 650 subjects and related those repertoires to cytomegalovirus serostatus. Every discovery cohort repertoire had been produced on one sequencing platform. The study aimed to test whether cataloging public T cell receptors could reveal signatures of past pathogen exposure. Typing coverage varied by locus: roughly 620-640 donors for A, B, C, DRB1 and DQB1; approximately 560 for DQA1; 606 for DPA1; more than 450 for DPB1. Among about 410 genotyped donors of the cohort, an average of about 220,000 unique TCR beta nucleotide sequences was sequenced per donor, of which approximately 18% were non-productive.

Library preparation employed the immunoSEQ multiplex PCR assay. A mixture of 60 forward primers for TCR Vbeta segments and 13 reverse primers for TCR Jbeta segments was used in the multiplex PCR. Amplification of the CDR3 region of rearranged TCR beta genes was performed with a multiplex PCR assay on genomic DNA. The Illumina HiSeq System was used to sequence the amplified TCR beta libraries as 87-base-pair reads. The published analysis was carried out like this. Across the 500 to 850 repertoires, a later analysis counted roughly 77 million unique TCR beta chains, 8.5 million to 12 million of which were shared by at least two donors. Raw reads were error-corrected and collapsed into unique sequences with a nearest-neighbor algorithm that merged closely related sequences to remove PCR and sequencing errors. To assign V, D and J gene segments, CDR3 sequences were aligned to IMGT reference sequences. Each retained sequence needed at least a six-nucleotide match to both a V gene segment and a J gene segment. Rearrangements were classified as productive when the CDR3 lacked stop codons and remained in frame with V and J, and all other rearrangements were classified as non-productive. CDR3 was defined according to IMGT convention as the region running from the second conserved V-encoded cysteine to the conserved J-encoded phenylalanine. The earlier analysis of some 550 of the donors excluded any sequence lacking an unambiguous match to a single V gene segment. An earlier analysis of several hundred of the donors classified V segments as functional when productive rearrangements were above 56.7% and as segregating when the standard deviation between donors was above 5%. To diagnose cytomegalovirus status from the catalog of TCR beta chain sequences, a statistical classification framework was built. In a later analysis, TCR nucleotide sequences were compared against IMGT/GENE-DB human TR gene sequences so that V and J genes could be assigned. The TCRdist pipeline was used in a later analysis to assign CDR3 sequences and most-parsimonious VDJ recombination scenarios. A later analysis defined each TCR beta chain by its CDR3 amino acid sequence plus V-gene family, and excluded reads lacking a unique V-gene family. To address suspected cross-contamination and a sequencing artifact, a later analysis removed 450 to 700 highly shared, low-generation-probability nucleotide sequences. For each public chain, a later analysis derived a clonal expansion index from normalized ranks of inferred template counts within each repertoire. In a later analysis, generation probabilities were computed with a VDJ recombination model fitted to out-of-frame rearrangements, and the resulting probabilities were checked against IGoR. In a later analysis, hypergeometric tests were used to score TCR-TCR, TCR-HLA and TCR-CMV co-occurrence, with a repertoire-size bias correction applied to TCR pairs. To estimate false discovery rates, a later analysis permuted the HLA or CMV assignments 20 times. In a later analysis, co-occurring TCRs were grouped using DBSCAN, with TCRdist sequence similarity added in when clustering inside HLA-allele-positive subsets. Repertoires with fewer than 30,000 or more than 120,000 public chains, plus five repertoires with anomalous nucleotide sharing, were excluded from co-occurrence clustering. What TCRdb holds here is the immuneACCESS table cut down to in-frame rearrangements. Part of the clones is not present; checked against another copy, under half of the missing clones reflect an unresolved V gene, and the others are unexplained. For V, J and clone size, that table is used; D and trimming come from the DNA. For this sample there are 110,000 or so clones; around 77% appear just once. The leading ten clones occupy 5.4% of the sample.

The cohort comprised 666 healthy bone marrow donors. At the time of sampling, every cohort member was nominally healthy, though immune exposures that went unrecorded were likely present. The donor tested CMV seropositive and was one of the 289 seropositive cohort members. A peripheral blood sample was collected from each donor, and TCR beta sequencing was performed on peripheral blood mononuclear cells. Genomic DNA extraction from the blood cell samples was performed with the Qiagen DNeasy Blood Extraction Kit. Deletion took 5 bases off V and 5 bases off J, with a span of 16 bases between the germline ends. The CDR3 goes from the cysteine to the phenylalanine over 15 residues. CDR3 DNA is the only sequence kept; it has 45 bases, read in frame from the first base. In the germline V gene (reference sequence), CDR1 corresponds to SEHNR and CDR2 to FQNEAQ. The research as a whole found: In a later genetic analysis, fewer N-insertions in productive TCRs were reported among donors in an Asian-associated ancestry cluster than the roughly 670-donor mean. When HLA alleles, especially DR and DQ, strongly co-occurred, TCR associations were difficult to assign to individual alleles. The study gave a list of over 150 TCR beta chains associated with cytomegalovirus. HLA typing was unavailable for some donors at each locus, so association tests used only the typed subset. The earlier analysis of fewer than 750 of the donors excluded around 17 rarely observed V segments, including chromosome 9 orphons, because counts were too low. An association between a missense DCLRE1C variant and V-gene and J-gene trimming of TCR beta chains was found in a later genetic analysis and replicated in an independent cohort. A later analysis found that most CMV-associated TCR beta chains appeared HLA-restricted, with HLA associations seemingly driven largely by CMV exposure. A later analysis found that HLA-associated TCR beta chains were more clonally expanded and had lower generation probabilities than equally common non-associated chains. According to a later analysis, TCR association rates differed among HLA loci, with DRB1 alleles showing the most associated TCRs and HLA-C alleles showing the fewest. In vitro tests confirmed that three of the cytomegalovirus-associated TCR beta chains recognize cytomegalovirus antigens. Because the 87-base-pair reads could not distinguish some IMGT-functional V segments, including TRBV6-2 and TRBV6-3, those segments were excluded. A group of highly shared sequence variants was considered likely to be a technical artifact of the sequencing pipeline. Most TCR sequences were seen in very few donors, while some public TCRs were found in many individuals. In an earlier analysis of roughly 560 of the donors, most TCR beta V segments were observed in productive rearrangements about 90% or about 30% of the time, broadly matching IMGT annotations. A further reported finding was that TCR beta sequences accurately predicted the HLA-A and HLA-B alleles for most subjects in the first cohort. Presence/absence analyses assumed roughly uniform sequencing depth across donors, an assumption that may not hold. Linkage disequilibrium might explain the correlated functional status among segregating V segments, but an unknown experimental factor could not be excluded. In both the original and validation cohorts, the classifier was reported to diagnose cytomegalovirus status with high specificity and sensitivity. The authors suggested that the approach could potentially be extended to other disease states and immunological phenotypes. In a later analysis, several top co-occurrence clusters were reported to appear linked to parvovirus B19, influenza, CMV and Epstein-Barr virus. For the cohort, immune exposure information was limited to CMV serostatus. At a false discovery rate of 0.05, a later analysis linked approximately 18,000 TCR beta sequences to specific HLA alleles. In this cohort, only TCR beta chains were sequenced, and detectable features were limited by the absence of alpha or paired-chain data.

Points on this clone: Its recognized antigen is unknown. Base qualities are not at hand, and no much larger clone is one base apart.

The chain joins TRBV7-9 to TRBJ2-1; TRBD1 is possibly the D segment (6 matching bases). The clonotype comes from a woman in her 30s in good health and CMV-seropositive. What was sequenced was PBMCs. The CDR3: CASSPPLDRNNEQFF. In nucleotides, the sequence is TGTGCCAGCAGCCCACCCCTAGACAGGAACAATGAGCAGTTCTTC. Reference TRBV7-9 and TRBJ2-1 proteins supply the regions before and after the CDR3; the full variable domain is: DTGVSQNPRHKITKRGQNVTFRCDPISEHNRLYWYRQTLGQGPEFLTYFQNEAQLEKSRLLSDRFSAERPKGSFSTLEIQRTEQGDSAMYLCASSPPLDRNNEQFFGPGTRLTVL.